Listed below are T cell receptor beta chains from one sample, sequenced in a study of fetal regulatory T cell absence and autoimmunity. The table came from immunoSEQ multiplex PCR; TCRdb's copy has only in-frame clones and leaves some out. The table includes 95,000 to 100,000 clones, about two thirds detected once. The sequenced sample consisted of pancreas tissue. All receptors come from a male donor with IPEX syndrome. Each CDR3 is given with its conserved first and last residue. D genes are given only for firm matches. Clone size is given for some rows only: seen once, a few or many times, or a class if the clone is expanded.

>TRBJ2-7|TRBV9|14|-|-
TGTGCCAGCAGTTTATGGTCAGGGGACGGCGAGCAGTACTTC
CASSLWSGDGEQYF
>TRBJ1-2|TRBV19|13|-|few
TGTGCCAGTAGTATACAGGGCCGGGATGGCTACACCTTC
CASSIQGRDGYTF
>TRBJ1-1|TRBV6-6|15|TRBD1|few
TGTGCCAGCAGTTACTCCGGGACAGGTAACACTGAAGCTTTCTTT
CASSYSGTGNTEAFF
>TRBJ2-1|TRBV19|14|TRBD2|-
TGTGCCAGATGGAGCGGGACTAGCGGCAATGAGCAGTTCTTC
CARWSGTSGNEQFF
>TRBJ1-2|TRBV9|13|-|-
TGTGCCAGCAGCCCCCGACAGGCGAATGGCTACACCTTC
CASSPRQANGYTF
>TRBJ2-2|TRBV30|12|-|-
TGTGCCTGGGAGTATCCCGCCGGGGAGCTGTTTTTT
CAWEYPAGELFF
>TRBJ1-1|TRBV10-3|13|-|-
TGTGCCATCAGTGAGTATGCAGGGAATGAAGCTTTCTTT
CAISEYAGNEAFF
>TRBJ2-3|TRBV6-4|19|TRBD2|-
TGTGCCAGCAATTTGACTAGCGGGGGGTCGAATTCTAGCACAGATACGCAGTATTTT
CASNLTSGGSNSSTDTQYF
>TRBJ2-1|TRBV6-4|13|-|once
TGTGCCGGGACTTTGGGGTCCTACAATGAGCAGTTCTTC
CAGTLGSYNEQFF
>TRBJ2-7|TRBV5-1|15|-|few
TGCGCCAGCAGCTTGGCCGAGGGCCGCGGATACGAGCAGTACTTC
CASSLAEGRGYEQYF
>TRBJ2-3|TRBV2|15|TRBD2|-
TGTGCCAGCACCCGAGGACTAGTTGGTACAGATACGCAGTATTTT
CASTRGLVGTDTQYF
>TRBJ1-5|TRBV7-8|14|-|-
TGTGCCAGCAGCTTAGTCGGTCGGACGGACCCATTGAATTTT
CASSLVGRTDPLNF
>TRBJ2-2|TRBV6-1|13|-|-
TGTGCCAGCGCCAGGGGTCTCACCGGGGAGCTGTTTTTT
CASARGLTGELFF
>TRBJ1-2|TRBV10-3|12|-|-
TGTGCCATCAGTAGGGATACTTATGGCTACACCTTC
CAISRDTYGYTF
>TRBJ1-6|TRBV13|15|TRBD1|-
TGTGCCAGCAGCCACGGGACAGGGGATAATTCACCCCTCCACTTT
CASSHGTGDNSPLHF
>TRBJ2-1|TRBV5-4|18|TRBD2|-
TGTGCCAGCGCCTCAGCGGGGTTGCTTCCGAGCTCCTACAATGAGCAGTTCTTC
CASASAGLLPSSYNEQFF
>TRBJ2-5|TRBV6-5|15|TRBD1|once
TGTGCCAGCAGTTACCGGCGACAGGGTCAAGAGACCCAGTACTTC
CASSYRRQGQETQYF
>TRBJ1-1|TRBV7-2|13|-|few
TGTGCCAGCAGCTTAATCCCTAACACTGAAGCTTTCTTT
CASSLIPNTEAFF
>TRBJ2-5|TRBV9|16|TRBD1|-
TGTGCCAGCAGCCCTGGACAGGCTTTGTACCAAGAGACCCAGTACTTC
CASSPGQALYQETQYF
>TRBJ2-7|TRBV5-4|13|-|few
TGTGCCAGCAGCCCGGGACTTTCCTACGAGCAGTACTTC
CASSPGLSYEQYF